Listed here are 10 T cell receptor beta chains from one sample, sequenced in a study of T cell changes during pregnancy in multiple sclerosis. Libraries were prepared by immunoSEQ multiplex PCR; TCRdb keeps only in-frame clonotypes and omits some of them. The table includes around 12,000 clones, around 89% detected once. Here the sequenced sample was CD8+ T cells from peripheral blood mononuclear cells, taken in the second trimester of pregnancy. These receptors originate from a female donor in good health, enrolled as a control in a pregnancy study.

This clone was observed a few times. J is TRBJ2-7 and V is TRBV7-8, with 9 bases aligning to TRBD2. Germline lookup yields CDR1 SGHVS and CDR2 FQNEAQ. This CDR3 has 16 residues. Trimming at V came to 4 bases and at J to 5 bases, leaving 12 bases not matched to a gene. CDR3 bases: TGTGCCAGCAGCTCCCAAAGACTAGCGGAGGGGGACGAGCAGTACTTC. As protein: CASSSQRLAEGDEQYF. Full variable domain (missing parts from reference TRBV7-8 and TRBJ2-7): GAGVSQSPRYKVAKRGQDVALRCDPISGHVSLFWYQQALGQGPEFLTYFQNEAQLDKSGLPSDRFFAERPEGSVSTLKIQRTQQEDSAVYLCASSSQRLAEGDEQYFGPGTRLTVT.

The chain carries TRBV4-3 and TRBJ1-5, with 7 bases identical to TRBD1. In germline, CDR1 is LGHNA, CDR2 YSLEER. V lost 4 bases, J lost 4 bases, and 7 bases stayed unmatched. This CDR3 is built from 15 residues. The CDR3 protein is CASSRVRDRNQPQHF. DNA of the CDR3: TGCGCCAGCAGCCGCGTCCGGGACAGAAATCAGCCCCAGCATTTT.

In DNA form, the CDR3 reads TGTGCCAGCAGCTGGACCGGGACAGGGCTTTTGACTGAAGCTTTCTTT. Translating gives CASSWTGTGLLTEAFF. The V call is TRBV5-4, the J call TRBJ1-1; 9 positions agree with TRBD1. J gave up 5 bases and V 3 bases, and 11 bases lay outside the gene matches. Looked up from germline, CDR1 is SGHNT and CDR2 is YYREEE (reference sequence). This CDR3 contains 16 residues. The variable domain in full, with the rest retrieved from reference TRBV5-4 and TRBJ1-1, is ETGVTQSPTHLIKTRGQQVTLRCSSQSGHNTVSWYQQALGQGPQFIFQYYREEENGRGNFPPRFSGLQFPNYSSELNVNALELDDSALYLCASSWTGTGLLTEAFFGQGTRLTVV.

This clone was picked up one time. V is TRBV4-3 and J is TRBJ2-1, with 7 bases matching TRBD2. The CDR3 has 21 amino acids. J gave up 0 bases and V 2 bases, and 19 bases lay outside the gene matches. Germline V CDR1 and CDR2: LGHNA, YSLEER. The CDR3, as DNA: TGCGCCAGCAGCCAAATTGGGGATCTCAGGGCGGGAGATGGCTCCTACAATGAGCAGTTCTTC. This encodes CASSQIGDLRAGDGSYNEQFF.

A few counts support this clone. The chain combines TRBV19 with TRBJ2-1; no reliable D call. The CDR3 loop spans 13 amino acids. The germline gives CDR1 LNHDA, CDR2 SQIVND (reference sequence). The V end was cut by 0 bases, the J end by 4 bases, with 4 bases between. CDR3 in DNA: TGTGCCAGTAGTATAGACGTGTACAATGAGCAGTTCTTC. This translates into CASSIDVYNEQFF.

This chain links TRBV19 with TRBJ2-7; TRBD2 matches at 12 bases. The CDR3 runs to 15 residues. Germline V gene sequence: CDR1 LNHDA, CDR2 SQIVND (reference sequence). V shed 4 bases and J 6 bases; nucleotides not matched to a gene: 7. Written as DNA, the CDR3 is TGTGCCAGTAGTAGCGAACTAGCGGGAGGTAGCGAGCAGTACTTC. Protein: CASSSELAGGSEQYF.

The rearrangement links TRBV30 to TRBJ1-6; D might be TRBD1 (5 bases). This CDR3 region has 13 residues. Trimming stripped 1 base from V and 10 bases from J, with 11 bases between. In germline, CDR1 is GTSNPN, CDR2 SVGIG (reference sequence). The CDR3 region is CAWSAGTTSPLHF. The CDR3 region has the DNA TGTGCCTGGAGTGCAGGGACTACATCACCCCTCCACTTT.

This clone appeared a single time. The gene calls are TRBV4-2 and TRBJ2-7; tentative D call: TRBD1 (5 bases). V was pared by 4 bases and J by 2 bases, with 18 bases between. CDR1 and CDR2 from the germline V gene are LGHNA and YNFKEQ. The CDR3 totals 16 residues. For the CDR3, the DNA is TGTGCCAGCAGCCCAACTAAAACAGGTACTACCTACGAGCAGTACTTC. Translated, it gives CASSPTKTGTTYEQYF.

This rearrangement joins TRBV13 to TRBJ1-3, with a possible D match to TRBD1 (5 bases). The CDR3 spans 16 residues. CDR1 is PRHDT and CDR2 is FYEKMQ in the germline V gene (reference sequence). The germline V and J ends were trimmed by 4 bases and 4 bases, with 17 bases remaining between them. The CDR3 protein is CASSSVRVLYGNTIYF. Here the CDR3 DNA reads TGTGCCAGCAGCTCAGTCAGGGTTTTGTACGGAAACACCATATATTTT.

The chain couples TRBV27 to TRBJ1-3; D possibly corresponds to TRBD1 (5 bases). Per germline, CDR1 MNHEY and CDR2 SMNVEV (reference sequence). The CDR3 covers 15 residues. Trimming stripped 6 bases from V and 0 bases from J, with 12 bases between. The CDR3 sequence: CASSIVGHSGNTIYF. In DNA, the CDR3 is TGTGCCAGCAGCATTGTGGGGCACTCTGGAAACACCATATATTTT.